Listed below are T cell receptor beta chains from one sample, sequenced in a study of blood T cell repertoires in COVID-19. The table came from immunoSEQ multiplex PCR; TCRdb's copy has only in-frame clones and leaves some out. The data hold some 27,000 clones, with under 80% observed a single time. Sequencing used peripheral blood. These receptors were taken from a man in his sixties or seventies with acute or convalescent COVID-19. Each CDR3 is given with its conserved first and last residue.

j_call v_call cdr3_aa
TRBJ2-2 TRBV2 CASVEQNTGELFF
TRBJ2-2 TRBV18 CASSPRGHTNTGELFF
TRBJ1-5 TRBV18 CASSPGGDQPQHF
TRBJ1-6 TRBV7-9 CASMSVGAPLHF
TRBJ2-5 TRBV7-2 CASSRGQGAIETQYF
TRBJ2-2 TRBV13 CASSPPWTSGANTGELFF
TRBJ2-1 TRBV28 CASSSGLAGGDEQFF
TRBJ2-2 TRBV25-1 CASGDRWGNTGELFF
TRBJ2-1 TRBV11-2 CASSRANEQFF
TRBJ2-1 TRBV5-1 CASKGQHNEQFF
TRBJ1-6 TRBV10-3 CAISARDKNSPLHF
TRBJ2-7 TRBV6-5 CASSAGTAVLYEQYF
TRBJ2-5 TRBV7-9 CASSRRQGWKTQYF
TRBJ2-1 TRBV6-2/TRBV6-3 CASIYSLGLAIDEQFF
TRBJ1-4 TRBV25-1 CASSELGATNEKLFF
TRBJ2-1 TRBV7-3 CASSFAGGPDEQFF
TRBJ2-7 TRBV5-6 CASSFKGGSYEQYF
TRBJ2-5 TRBV10-3 CAISDTSGEETQYF
TRBJ2-3 TRBV7-8 CASSLREIQHTDTQYF
TRBJ2-5 TRBV10-3 CAISESGGRKETQYF
TRBJ2-7 TRBV4-1 CASSRNRDSRSYEQYF
TRBJ1-1 TRBV27 CASQYRGLRGTEAFF
TRBJ1-1 TRBV21-1 CASSGKRQGPLRKNTEAFF
TRBJ2-3 TRBV6-1 CASSDAGSTDTQYF
TRBJ1-2 TRBV28 CASSSTSNYGYTF
TRBJ1-1 TRBV25-1 CASETDRLGTEAFF
TRBJ2-2 TRBV19 CASRGTANTGELFF
TRBJ1-6 TRBV7-8 CASSLQGTYNSPLHF
TRBJ2-2 TRBV2 CASSEGPQVSGELFF
TRBJ2-1 TRBV28 CASSRGQSYNEQFF
TRBJ2-5 TRBV20-1 CSASSGAGGYSETQYF
TRBJ1-5 TRBV7-2 CASSRDGQGNQPQHF
TRBJ1-1 TRBV28 CASSPDRRLLNTEAFF
TRBJ2-2 TRBV7-2 CASSLQAGGPGGELFF
TRBJ1-2 TRBV28 CASSSRGQVWGGYTF
TRBJ1-1 TRBV6-6 CASRDDRVNTEAFF
TRBJ1-1 TRBV4-1 CASSQVEGRGQGVRTEAFF
TRBJ1-1 TRBV19 CASSARTGFGNTEAFF
TRBJ1-2 TRBV29-1 CSATGGDGYTF
TRBJ2-5 TRBV11-1 CASSRQGLVFGKTQYF